Shown below are 18 T cell receptor beta chains from a single sample sequenced in a study of beta chain features in type 1 diabetes. Findings and caveats of the study: Moderately but significantly shorter TCRB CDR3s were found in Type 1 diabetes patients in all four CD4+ subsets.

The antigens of these receptors remain unknown. cDNA synthesis used the whole RNA isolate, giving expressed TCRB sequences. Measured with immunoSEQ multiplex PCR; TCRdb has only the in-frame clones, and not every one. Of tens of thousands of clones listed, 69% are singletons. Sequencing input: Tregs from blood. These receptors were collected from a man aged 18 to 30 with type 1 diabetes.

This chain connects TRBV5-4 to TRBJ2-7; D is possibly TRBD1 (8 bases). Germline CDR1 reads SGHNT; CDR2 reads YYREEE (reference sequence). The CDR3 consists of 14 residues. V gave up 4 bases and J gave up 6 bases, with 17 bases separating them. CDR3 sequence (DNA): TGTGCCAGCAGCCTCCAGGACAGGGAGGGCGAGCAGTACTTC. Translating gives CASSLQDREGEQYF.

This clone was detected only a few times. V usage is TRBV7-9 and J usage is TRBJ2-1, with D possibly matching TRBD2 (5 bases). Trimming stripped 5 bases from V and 7 bases from J, with 12 bases between. CDR3 size: 13 residues. The germline V gene has CDR1 SEHNR and CDR2 FQNEAQ (reference sequence). Here the CDR3 DNA reads TGTGCCAGCAGCGCCCGGAGGCGAAATGAGCAGTTCTTC. Protein sequence: CASSARRRNEQFF.

Notes on this clone: At one of its ends the junction is not consistent with the germline gene, which may arise from a read error. The rearrangement links TRBV29-1 to TRBJ1-2; possibly TRBD1 for D (5 bases). This CDR3 comprises 10 residues. The germline gives CDR1 SQVTM, CDR2 ANQGSEA. The CDR3 loop is CGGGDYGYTF. CDR3 nucleotides: TGTGGGGGGGGTGACTATGGCTACACCTTC.

This chain joins TRBV25-1 and TRBJ1-1; 7 bases fit TRBD1. The length of the CDR3 is 13 residues. V was pared by 7 bases and J by 6 bases, with 8 bases of the junction left unmatched. Germline V CDR1 and CDR2: MGHDK, SYGVNS. CDR3 DNA sequence: TGTGCCAGCAAAAGGACAGGCTTCTCTGAAGCTTTCTTT. Its protein is CASKRTGFSEAFF.

The chain is built from TRBV6-1 and TRBJ2-5; TRBD1 is a possible D gene (6 bases). Judging by the DNA end, TRBJ2-7 fits better; the J call may be wrong. The length of the CDR3 is 13 residues. The germline gives CDR1 MNHNS, CDR2 SASEGT. This CDR3 reads CASSEAYRAEQYF. The CDR3, as DNA: TGTGCCAGCAGTGAAGCATACAGGGCCGAGCAGTACTTC.

The genes are TRBV7-9 and TRBJ2-7, with 7 positions matching TRBD1. The germline gives CDR1 SEHNR, CDR2 FQNEAQ (reference sequence). The CDR3 runs to 17 residues. Trimming at V came to 1 base and at J to 2 bases, leaving 11 bases not matched to a gene. CDR3 region: CASSLVSGQKRTYEQYF. The CDR3 DNA sequence: TGTGCCAGCAGCTTAGTATCGGGACAGAAGAGAACCTACGAGCAGTACTTC.

This chain joins TRBV6-5 and TRBJ1-2; D may be TRBD1 (5 bases). The V and J ends lost 6 bases and 1 base respectively, with 12 bases between them. CDR3 length: 14 amino acids. Germline V gene lookup returns CDR1 MNHEY and CDR2 SVGAGI. DNA for the CDR3: TGTGCCAGCAGCGAGCGGGGGGGTAACTATGGCTACACCTTC. Amino acid sequence: CASSERGGNYGYTF.

The V and J genes are TRBV29-1 and TRBJ1-1; tentatively, D is TRBD1 (5 bases). V was clipped by 4 bases and J by 4 bases, with 10 bases between them. This CDR3 is built from 12 residues. Germline V gene sequence: CDR1 SQVTM, CDR2 ANQGSEA. CDR3 sequence reads: CSVGRASTEAFF. The CDR3 coding sequence is TGCAGCGTTGGCAGGGCTAGCACTGAAGCTTTCTTT.

V is TRBV19 and J is TRBJ2-1, with TRBD1 identical over 7 bases. The CDR3 runs 13 residues. The ends lost 7 bases at V and 12 bases at J; junction bases unmatched: 12. Germline CDR1 is LNHDA and CDR2 is SQIVND (reference sequence). CDR3 loop: CASIGGADFGQFF. CDR3 bases: TGTGCCAGTATAGGGGGCGCGGATTTTGGGCAGTTCTTC. Drawing the rest from reference TRBV19 and TRBJ2-1, the complete variable domain is DGGITQSPKYLFRKEGQNVTLSCEQNLNHDAMYWYRQDPGQGLRLIYYSQIVNDFQKGDIAEGYSVSREKKESFPLTVTSAQKNPTAFYLCASIGGADFGQFFGPGTRLTVL.

J is TRBJ2-3 and V is TRBV27; 8 bases are a match to TRBD1. The V segment lost 6 bases and the J segment 3 bases; nucleotides outside the gene matches: 8. CDR3 length: 15 amino acids. Germline lookup yields CDR1 MNHEY and CDR2 SMNVEV (reference sequence). CDR3 nucleotides: TGTGCCAGCAGGCAGGGGGCGCCCCGGACAGATACGCAGTATTTT. Its protein is CASRQGAPRTDTQYF.

The CDR3 coding sequence is TGCGCCAGCAGCTTTAGCGGGGGGCCTTACAATGAGCAGTTCTTC. It is translated as CASSFSGGPYNEQFF. The chain couples TRBV5-1 to TRBJ2-1, with 10 bases matching TRBD2. Trimming took 2 bases from V and 4 from J; bases not matched to a gene: 3. CDR1 and CDR2 (germline): SGHRS, YFSETQ. The CDR3 is 15 amino acids.

This clone has more than one count but fewer than ten. The V call is TRBV5-6, the J call TRBJ1-2; maybe TRBD1 (5 bases). The CDR3 length is 14 residues. V was pared by 0 bases and J by 6 bases, with 12 bases between. CDR1 and CDR2 from the germline V gene are SGHDT and YYEEEE. This chain's CDR3 is CASSLVAREDGYTF. The CDR3 nucleotides read TGTGCCAGCAGCTTGGTTGCCAGGGAGGATGGCTACACCTTC. Drawing the rest from reference TRBV5-6 and TRBJ1-2, the complete variable domain is DAGVTQSPTHLIKTRGQQVTLRCSPKSGHDTVSWYQQALGQGPQFIFQYYEEEERQRGNFPDRFSGHQFPNYSSELNVNALLLGDSALYLCASSLVAREDGYTFGSGTRLTVV.

J is TRBJ2-3 and V is TRBV5-1; 9 nucleotides match TRBD2. Losses at the gene ends were 0 bases for V and 4 bases for J; bases not matched to a gene: 12. Germline CDR1 reads SGHRS; CDR2 reads YFSETQ. The CDR3 extends over 18 amino acids. CDR3 sequence: CASSLAPSGNTEADTQYF. CDR3 DNA: TGCGCCAGCAGCTTGGCACCTAGCGGGAACACTGAGGCAGATACGCAGTATTTT.

The CDR3 DNA is TGTGCCAGCAGCGTAGCTACAGATACGCAGTATTTT. It encodes CASSVATDTQYF. The chain combines TRBV9 with TRBJ2-3; D ambiguous. The length of the CDR3 is 12 residues. Per the germline V gene, CDR1 is SGDLS and CDR2 is YYNGEE. V was pared by 0 bases and J by 3 bases, with 2 bases between.

Only a few counts were recorded for this clone. V gene TRBV7-2 combines with J gene TRBJ2-7; 11 bases are a match to TRBD1. The J segment lost 6 bases and the V segment lost 1 base, leaving 5 bases of the junction unmatched. The CDR3 is 15 amino acids. Germline values: CDR1 SGHTA, CDR2 FQGNSA. This chain's CDR3 is CASSLGGQGAREQYF. The DNA for the CDR3 is TGTGCCAGCAGCTTAGGAGGACAGGGGGCGCGCGAGCAGTACTTC.

The V call is TRBV6-6, the J call TRBJ1-6, with 7 bases lining up with TRBD1. The CDR3 spans 15 residues. V lost 6 bases, J lost 7 bases, and 9 bases stayed unmatched. Per germline, CDR1 MNHNY and CDR2 SVGAGI (reference sequence). CDR3 sequence: CASSPRSRGNSPLHF. In DNA form, the CDR3 reads TGTGCCAGCAGCCCTCGGAGCAGGGGGAATTCACCCCTCCACTTT.

Details on this clone: An end of the junction does not agree with germline; a read error may underlie this. The chain employs TRBV7-2 and TRBJ2-7; D may be TRBD2 (7 bases). From germline, CDR1 is SGHTA and CDR2 FQGNSA. This CDR3 comprises 12 residues. CDR3 nucleotide sequence: TGTGCCAGCAGCTTAGCGGGAGGGACATCGAACTTC. Encoded protein: CASSLAGGTSNF.

The chain is built from TRBV7-2 and TRBJ2-2; the D gene is possibly TRBD2 (6 bases). V lost 0 bases, J lost 7 bases, and 9 bases lay in between. This CDR3 spans 14 amino acids. The germline CDR1 and CDR2 sequences are SGHTA and FQGNSA. The CDR3 sequence: CASSLAGGDGELFF. CDR3 bases: TGTGCCAGCAGCTTAGCGGGGGGTGACGGGGAGCTGTTTTTT.